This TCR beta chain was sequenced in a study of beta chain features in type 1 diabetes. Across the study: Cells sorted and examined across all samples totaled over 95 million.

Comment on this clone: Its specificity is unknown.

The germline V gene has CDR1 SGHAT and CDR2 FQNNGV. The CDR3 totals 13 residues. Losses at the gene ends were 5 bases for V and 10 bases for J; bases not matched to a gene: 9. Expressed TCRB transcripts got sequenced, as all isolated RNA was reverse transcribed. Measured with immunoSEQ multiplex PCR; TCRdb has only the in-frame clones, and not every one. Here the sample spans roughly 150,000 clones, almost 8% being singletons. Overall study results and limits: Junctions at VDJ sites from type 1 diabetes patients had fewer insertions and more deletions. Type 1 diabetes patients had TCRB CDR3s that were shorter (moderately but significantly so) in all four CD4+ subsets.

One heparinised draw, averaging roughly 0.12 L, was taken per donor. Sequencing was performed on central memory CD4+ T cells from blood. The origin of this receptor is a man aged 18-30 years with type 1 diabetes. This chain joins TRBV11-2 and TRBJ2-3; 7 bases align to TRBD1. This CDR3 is CASSPPDRLAQYF. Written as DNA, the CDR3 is TGTGCCAGCAGCCCCCCGGACAGGTTGGCGCAGTATTTT.